A single sample gave rise to the 9 T cell receptor beta chains below, sequenced in a study of metastatic and nonmetastatic thyroid tumors. Patients underwent thyroid surgery, and none had received any treatment before it. TCRdb re-called clones via MiXCR from the PCR reads. The profile shows 30,000 to 35,000 clones, 25% to 30% of them singletons. Specimen: blood. The source is a female donor with papillary thyroid cancer or a benign thyroid nodule (not recorded which). Some clones in this sample may be carry-over from other donors' samples.

The J gene is TRBJ2-3, the V gene TRBV5-1; no reliable D call. V lost 7 bases to trimming and J lost 4 bases, with 19 bases between them. The CDR3 extends over 15 amino acids. CDR1 and CDR2 (germline): SGHRS, YFSETQ. The CDR3 sequence: CASSWVGRDSDTQYF. DNA for the CDR3: TGCGCCAGCTCCTGGGTAGGTCGTGATTCAGATACGCAGTATTTT.

V gene TRBV27 combines with J gene TRBJ1-2, with D perhaps matching TRBD1 (5 bases). The length of the CDR3 is 13 residues. Germline CDR1 MNHEY, CDR2 SMNVEV (reference sequence). V was trimmed by 2 bases and J by 8 bases, leaving 12 bases between them. CDR3 loop: CASSLGQGKGYTF. The CDR3 DNA sequence: TGTGCCAGCAGTTTAGGGCAGGGAAAAGGCTACACCTTC.

The chain couples TRBV28 to TRBJ2-7; a weak D match, TRBD2 (6 bases). Germline lookup yields CDR1 MDHEN and CDR2 SYDVKM. Deletions cut 1 base from V and 0 bases from J, with 10 bases between. The CDR3 loop spans 15 amino acids. The CDR3 reads CASSLSGVPSYEQYF. In DNA, the CDR3 is TGTGCCAGCAGTTTATCGGGAGTTCCCTCCTACGAGCAGTACTTC.

The V call is TRBV7-8, the J call TRBJ2-1; 11 nucleotides line up with TRBD2. The CDR3 spans 17 residues. Germline V gene lookup returns CDR1 SGHVS and CDR2 FQNEAQ. Germline trimming cut 2 bases from V and 0 bases from J; bases unmatched to any gene: 3. The CDR3 nucleotides are TGTGCCAGCAGCTTATTCACTAGCGGGAGCTCCTACAATGAGCAGTTCTTC. Its translation is CASSLFTSGSSYNEQFF.

This clone was counted a few times. V gene TRBV6-4 combines with J gene TRBJ2-5; the match to TRBD1 covers 7 bases. Germline values: CDR1 MRHNA, CDR2 SNTAGT. With V trimmed by 5 bases and J by 4 bases, 13 bases remained unmatched. The CDR3 covers 16 residues. CDR3: CASSLTTGTVTETQYF. The DNA for the CDR3 is TGTGCCAGCAGTTTAACTACCGGGACAGTAACAGAGACCCAGTACTTC.

This chain uses TRBV5-1 with TRBJ2-2; 8 bases line up with TRBD1. The CDR3 extends over 16 amino acids. The V and J ends lost 4 bases and 0 bases, in that order; junction bases with no gene match: 5. The germline CDR1 and CDR2 sequences are SGHRS and YFSETQ. The DNA of the CDR3 is TGCGCCAGCAGCGTACAGGGGGACGCGAACACCGGGGAGCTGTTTTTT. This gives the protein CASSVQGDANTGELFF.

This clone was recorded many times. The chain uses TRBV7-2 and TRBJ1-5; unclear D gene. The CDR3 is 15 residues long. CDR1 is SGHTA and CDR2 is FQGNSA in the germline V gene. V lost 2 bases, J lost 0 bases, and 8 bases lay in between. The DNA for the CDR3 is TGTGCCAGCAGCTTACAAGCAGATAGCAATCAGCCCCAGCATTTT. This sequence encodes CASSLQADSNQPQHF.

This rearrangement joins TRBV28 to TRBJ2-2, with 7 bases matching TRBD2. Unmatched junction bases numbered 17, after V lost 7 bases and J lost 0 bases. The CDR3 totals 19 residues. CDR1 and CDR2 (germline): MDHEN, SYDVKM. Written as DNA, the CDR3 is TGTGCCAGCAAACTAAGAAAGGGGAGGGCAACTCCGAACACCGGGGAGCTGTTTTTT. It encodes CASKLRKGRATPNTGELFF.

The rearrangement joins TRBV3-1 to TRBJ2-1; no firm D call. CDR1 LGHDT and CDR2 YNNKEL come from the germline V gene (reference sequence). CDR3 length: 14 amino acids. Trimming removed 0 bases from V and 5 bases from J, with 8 bases in between. The CDR3 region has the DNA TGTGCCAGCAGCCAAGATACAGCGAACAATGAGCAGTTCTTC. As protein: CASSQDTANNEQFF.